This TCR beta chain stems from a study of T cell repertoires in cytomegalovirus infection. TCRdb re-analysed the reads in MiXCR, keeping a single row per CDR3 protein. The sample carries some 940,000 distinct CDR3 sequences, approximately 31% recorded once. Only a few counts were recorded for this clonotype. What it binds is not known. The source material was cultured CD8+ T cells from PBMCs, sampled from culture after CMV antigen stimulation. This clonotype was obtained from a human donor in good health (CMV status not recorded). Some clones in this sample may be carry-over from other donors' samples.

The CDR3 DNA reads as TGTGCCAGCAGTTTATCGTCCCTCTACGAGCAGTACTTC. Translated: CASSLSSLYEQYF. The genes are TRBV27 and TRBJ2-7; D unresolved. The CDR3 totals 13 residues. V was shortened by 0 bases and J by 3 bases, with 6 bases between the two germline ends. Germline CDR1 MNHEY, CDR2 SMNVEV (reference sequence).